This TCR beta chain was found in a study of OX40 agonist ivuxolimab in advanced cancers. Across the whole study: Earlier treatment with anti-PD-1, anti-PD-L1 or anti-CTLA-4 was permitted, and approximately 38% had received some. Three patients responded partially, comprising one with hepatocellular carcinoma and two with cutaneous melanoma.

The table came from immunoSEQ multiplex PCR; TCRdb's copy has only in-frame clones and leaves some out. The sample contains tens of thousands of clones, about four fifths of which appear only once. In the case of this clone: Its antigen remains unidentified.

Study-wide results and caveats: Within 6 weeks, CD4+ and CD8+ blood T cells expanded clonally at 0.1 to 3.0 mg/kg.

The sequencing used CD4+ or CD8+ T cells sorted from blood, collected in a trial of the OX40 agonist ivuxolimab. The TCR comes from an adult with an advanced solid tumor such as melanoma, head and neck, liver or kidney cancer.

The CDR3 here is CASSSYGGENSPLHF. The DNA of the CDR3 is TGTGCCAGCAGTTCCTACGGGGGAGAGAATTCACCCCTCCACTTT. The rearrangement uses TRBV27 and TRBJ1-6; a weak D match, TRBD1 (5 bases). CDR3 size: 15 residues. The ends were cut back, 4 bases at V and 7 bases at J, with 14 bases in the middle. Germline CDR1 is MNHEY and CDR2 is SMNVEV (reference sequence).